The entry below describes one T cell receptor (beta chain). The sample is drawn from a study of blood T cell repertoires in COVID-19. Study-wide background: From the United States, Italy and Spain came samples of acute and convalescent COVID-19. T cells, B-cell-depleted T cells, or PBMCs provided the cDNA or gDNA that served as material.

Clones were read by immunoSEQ multiplex PCR, and TCRdb kept only the in-frame ones, dropping some. The sample contains 84,000 or so clones, roughly 92% of which appear only once. The CDR3 contains 14 residues. Trimming removed 1 base at V and 5 bases at J, with 12 bases between. Germline CDR1 reads SGHDT; CDR2 reads YYEEEE. This clonotype originated in a woman aged 60-70 years with active COVID-19. Sequenced sample: peripheral blood. The chain recombines TRBV5-6 with TRBJ1-2; D might be TRBD1 (5 bases). For the CDR3, the DNA is TGTGCCAGCAGCTTGTCAGGGAATTTGTATGGCTACACCTTC. It is translated as CASSLSGNLYGYTF.